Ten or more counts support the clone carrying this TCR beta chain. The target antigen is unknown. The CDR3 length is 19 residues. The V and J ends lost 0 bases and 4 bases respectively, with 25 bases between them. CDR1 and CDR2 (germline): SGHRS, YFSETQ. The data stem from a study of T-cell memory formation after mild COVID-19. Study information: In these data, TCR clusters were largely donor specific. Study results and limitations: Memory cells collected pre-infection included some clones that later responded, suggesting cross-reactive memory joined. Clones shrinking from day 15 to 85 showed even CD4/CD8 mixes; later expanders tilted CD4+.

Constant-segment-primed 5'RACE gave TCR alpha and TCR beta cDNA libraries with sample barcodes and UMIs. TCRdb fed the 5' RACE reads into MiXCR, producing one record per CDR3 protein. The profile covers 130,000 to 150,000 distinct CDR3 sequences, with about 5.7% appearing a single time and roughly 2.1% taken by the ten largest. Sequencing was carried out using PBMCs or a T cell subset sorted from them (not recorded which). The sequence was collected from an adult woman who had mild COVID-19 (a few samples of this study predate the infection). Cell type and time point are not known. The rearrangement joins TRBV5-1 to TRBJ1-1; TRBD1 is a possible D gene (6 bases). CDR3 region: CASSLVGAHTENVGTEAFF. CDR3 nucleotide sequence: TGCGCCAGCAGCTTGGTGGGGGCGCATACGGAGAATGTGGGCACTGAAGCTTTCTTT.